These 16 T cell receptor beta chains were all obtained from the same sample, sequenced in a study of blood T cell repertoires in COVID-19. The data were produced by immunoSEQ multiplex PCR, yet TCRdb's version contains in-frame clones alone and is incomplete. This sample carries approximately 220,000 clones, 75% to 85% of them seen once, and the ten largest clones take 7.4%. Sequencing used PBMCs or T cells enriched from blood (not recorded which). These receptors came from a woman in her 40s with acute COVID-19.

The chain links TRBV7-2 to TRBJ2-1, with 13 bases aligning to TRBD2. Germline CDR1 SGHTA, CDR2 FQGNSA. V lost 2 bases, J lost 7 bases, and 8 bases stayed unmatched. CDR3 length: 17 residues. The CDR3 DNA is TGTGCCAGCAGCTTATTAAGGACTAGCGGGAGCTGGAATGAGCAGTTCTTC. This codes for CASSLLRTSGSWNEQFF.

The chain combines TRBV28 with TRBJ2-7; the match to TRBD2 covers 12 bases. The junction had 8 bases not matched to a gene; V was cut back by 4 bases and J by 1 base. This CDR3 has 17 amino acids. The germline CDR1 and CDR2 sequences are MDHEN and SYDVKM. As DNA, the CDR3 is TGTGCCAGCAGTTCACACTCGGGACTAGCGGGTTCCTACGAGCAGTACTTC. Translated, it gives CASSSHSGLAGSYEQYF.

This sequence joins TRBV11-2 and TRBJ2-1, with no clear D. The CDR3 contains 15 residues. The germline CDR1 and CDR2 sequences are SGHAT and FQNNGV. V lost 4 bases, J lost 0 bases, and 10 bases lay in between. The CDR3 DNA follows: TGTGCCAGCAGCTCCACTCTTTCCTCCTACAATGAGCAGTTCTTC. This gives the protein CASSSTLSSYNEQFF.

The chain joins TRBV28 to TRBJ1-4; weak D call: TRBD1 (5 bases). The CDR3 consists of 14 residues. V lost 5 bases and J lost 8, with 15 bases in between. Germline assignment: CDR1 MDHEN and CDR2 SYDVKM. This CDR3 is CASSRGPQGEKLFF. CDR3 in DNA: TGTGCCAGCAGTAGGGGCCCCCAAGGCGAAAAACTGTTTTTT.

This sequence joins TRBV11-3 and TRBJ2-1, with 9 bases lining up with TRBD1. The CDR3 is 16 amino acids. V lost 5 bases to trimming and J lost 1 base; unmatched junction nucleotides: 6. Germline CDR1 is SGHNT and CDR2 is YENEEA. The CDR3 DNA follows: TGTGCCAGCAGCCCCGGGACAGGGTTTTCCTACAATGAGCAGTTCTTC. Its translation: CASSPGTGFSYNEQFF.

This sequence joins TRBV3-1 (or the pseudogene TRBV3-2) and TRBJ2-3; 10 nucleotides agree with TRBD2. Germline V gene data show CDR1 as LGHDT and CDR2 as YNNKEL (reference sequence). J was trimmed by 0 bases and V by 4 bases; bases with no gene match: 10. The CDR3 runs to 18 residues. DNA for the CDR3: TGTGCCAGCAGCCCTGGAGGACTAGCGGTGACTAGCACAGATACGCAGTATTTT. Its translation: CASSPGGLAVTSTDTQYF.

In its sample, this clone was seen a few times. This chain connects TRBV28 to TRBJ1-6; weak D call: TRBD1 (5 bases). The length of the CDR3 is 13 residues. In germline, CDR1 is MDHEN, CDR2 SYDVKM. The ends were cut back, 6 bases at V and 9 bases at J, with 12 bases in the middle. The CDR3 loop reads CASRVGVGSPLHF. CDR3 DNA sequence: TGTGCCAGCAGAGTAGGGGTGGGTTCACCCCTCCACTTT.

The chain is built from TRBV4-2 and TRBJ2-3, with 12 bases aligning to TRBD2. The V gene end was trimmed by 1 base and the J gene end by 0 bases; junction bases not matched to a gene: 17. Looked up from germline, CDR1 is LGHNA and CDR2 is YNFKEQ. The CDR3 extends over 22 amino acids. In DNA form, the CDR3 reads TGTGCCAGCAGCCAAGTCCGGGAAGTGCTAGCGGGAGGGACAACTAGCACAGATACGCAGTATTTT. Encoded protein: CASSQVREVLAGGTTSTDTQYF.

The chain uses TRBV19 and TRBJ1-4, with D possibly TRBD1 on 5 matching bases. V was trimmed by 5 bases and J by 0 bases, leaving 10 bases between them. The V gene's germline CDR1 is LNHDA and CDR2 SQIVND (reference sequence). This CDR3 is built from 15 residues. CDR3 amino acids: CASSPQGTTNEKLFF. CDR3 DNA: TGTGCCAGTAGTCCTCAGGGAACAACTAATGAAAAACTGTTTTTT.

The chain couples TRBV19 to TRBJ1-4, with TRBD1 matching 8 bases. V lost 3 bases and J lost 5; bases outside the gene matches: 2. The CDR3 has 14 amino acids. The V gene's germline CDR1 is LNHDA and CDR2 SQIVND (reference sequence). DNA of the CDR3: TGTGCCAGTAGTATCGACAGGGGCAATGAAAAACTGTTTTTT. It specifies CASSIDRGNEKLFF.

The genes are TRBV14 and TRBJ1-6, with D hard to call. There are 14 residues in the CDR3. Germline V gene lookup returns CDR1 SGHDN and CDR2 FVKESK. V was clipped by 7 bases and J by 6 bases, with 13 bases between them. The CDR3 nucleotides read TGTGCCAGCACGGAGGCCCTGTTTAATTCACCCCTCCACTTT. Protein: CASTEALFNSPLHF.

This clone has just a few counts. V and J are TRBV11-2 and TRBJ2-2; 11 bases agree with TRBD1. V lost 4 bases, J lost 3 bases, and 1 base stayed unmatched. This CDR3 contains 15 residues. Germline CDR1 SGHAT, CDR2 FQNNGV. The CDR3 spells CASSSGQGDTGELFF. CDR3 nucleotide sequence: TGTGCCAGCAGCTCGGGACAGGGGGACACCGGGGAGCTGTTTTTT.

The rearrangement uses TRBV5-1 and TRBJ1-5; D is unresolved. This CDR3 region has 13 residues. Germline CDR1 SGHRS, CDR2 YFSETQ. V lost 1 base to trimming and J lost 6 bases, with 8 bases between them. The CDR3, as DNA: TGCGCCAGCAGCTTGATTGTCGGTCAGCCCCAGCATTTT. Its protein product is CASSLIVGQPQHF.

The chain recombines TRBV28 with TRBJ2-1; D possibly corresponds to TRBD2 (7 bases). With 3 bases removed from V and 1 base from J, the gap between germline ends came to 19 bases. CDR3 size: 18 residues. Germline V gene lookup returns CDR1 MDHEN and CDR2 SYDVKM. In DNA, the CDR3 is TGTGCCAGCAGTTTGGGGGCGGGAGCTCACAGATCCTACAATGAGCAGTTCTTC. Translation: CASSLGAGAHRSYNEQFF.

The chain uses TRBV28 and TRBJ1-5; D is uncertain. Looked up from germline, CDR1 is MDHEN and CDR2 is SYDVKM. V was trimmed by 6 bases and J by 0 bases, leaving 21 bases between them. The CDR3 contains 18 residues. The CDR3 loop reads CASRPLKGSGYSNQPQHF. As DNA, the CDR3 is TGTGCCAGCAGACCATTGAAGGGATCGGGATATAGCAATCAGCCCCAGCATTTT.

The V gene is TRBV24-1, the J gene TRBJ2-3, with a weak D call TRBD1 (6 bases). The CDR3 runs to 15 residues. Germline assignment: CDR1 KGHDR and CDR2 SFDVKD. V dropped 0 bases and J dropped 6 bases, with 12 bases sitting between them. The CDR3 reads CATSDLVRGGDTQYF. CDR3 coding DNA: TGTGCCACCAGTGATTTGGTCAGGGGTGGGGATACGCAGTATTTT.